Listed here are 28 T cell receptor beta chains from one sample, sequenced in a study of blood T cells in healthy people across ages. Primers used in a second PCR of roughly 6 to 12 cycles were a sample-barcoded 5' primer and a J-beta primer mix. TCRdb itself ran the 5' RACE reads through MiXCR, one entry per CDR3 protein. In the table there are approximately 680,000 distinct CDR3 sequences, 32% of which are singletons. Sample: blood. These receptors came from a woman of 80 years or more in good health.

This clonotype has just a few counts. The chain links TRBV7-2 to TRBJ1-2; TRBD1 matches 7 bases. The CDR3 extends over 14 amino acids. After removal of 4 bases from V and 4 bases from J, the junction contained 6 bases not matched to a gene. CDR1 and CDR2 from the germline V gene are SGHTA and FQGNSA. The chain's CDR3 is CASSSRDSFYGYTF. The CDR3 DNA reads as TGTGCCAGCAGCTCCCGGGACAGTTTCTATGGCTACACCTTC.

About this clonotype itself: A junction end diverges from the germline sequence, so it may reflect a read error. The chain combines TRBV30 with TRBJ2-3; D ambiguous. Germline V gives CDR1 GTSNPN, CDR2 SVGIG (reference sequence). The CDR3 covers 12 residues. DNA of the CDR3: TGTGCCCGTCAGGAAAGCACAGATACGCGGTATTTT. This encodes CARQESTDTRYF.

This clonotype was detected once. This may arise from a read error, as a much more abundant clone is one base away. The chain combines TRBV5-5 with TRBJ2-7; D may be TRBD1 (6 bases). Trimming took 2 bases from V and 6 from J, leaving 18 bases between them. Germline lookup yields CDR1 SGHKS and CDR2 YYEKEE (reference sequence). This CDR3 comprises 15 residues. The CDR3 DNA reads TGTGCCAGCAGCTTTCAAGAGACAGGACCCTTCGAGCAGTACTTC. This encodes CASSFQETGPFEQYF.

The sample holds many counts of this clonotype. This chain joins TRBV5-1 and TRBJ2-3; D unresolved. The CDR3 covers 13 residues. Germline lookup yields CDR1 SGHRS and CDR2 YFSETQ. Deletions cut 0 bases from V and 6 bases from J, with 8 bases between. The CDR3 DNA reads as TGCGCCAGCAGCTTGGCCTCATTCGATACGCAGTATTTT. Residues: CASSLASFDTQYF.

On this clonotype itself: This may be a read error: a much more frequent sequence differs by one nucleotide. The chain uses TRBV6-5 and TRBJ1-1; maybe TRBD1 (5 bases). V was cut by 2 bases and J by 5 bases, with 21 bases left in between. Germline loops: CDR1 MNHEY, CDR2 SVGAGI. The CDR3 covers 17 residues. CDR3 coding DNA: TGTGCCAGCAGTTACGGAGTCCCCGGGGCGGTGATTACTGAAGCTTTCTTT. Translation: CASSYGVPGAVITEAFF.

On this clonotype: The junction and the germline gene differ at one end; a read error may be behind it. V and J are TRBV5-1 and TRBJ2-7, with D possibly matching TRBD1 (6 bases). The length of the CDR3 is 14 residues. Germline values: CDR1 SGHRS, CDR2 YFSETQ. CDR3 loop: CVSSLAGASYEQYF. In nucleotides, the CDR3 is TGCGTCAGCAGCTTGGCAGGGGCCTCCTACGAGCAGTACTTC. Based on the CDR3 plus reference TRBV5-1 and TRBJ2-7, the full variable domain is KAGVTQTPRYLIKTRGQQVTLSCSPISGHRSVSWYQQTPGQGLQFLFEYFSETQRNKGNFPGRFSGRQFSNSRSEMNVSTLELGDSALYLCVSSLAGASYEQYFGPGTRLTVT.

This clonotype was seen a few times. The chain carries TRBV20-1 and TRBJ1-5, with a weak D call TRBD1 (5 bases). This CDR3 is built from 15 residues. Trimming stripped 7 bases from V and 2 bases from J, with 18 bases between. The germline V gene encodes CDR1 DFQATT and CDR2 SNEGSKA (reference sequence). CDR3 sequence: CSGRATLGGNQPQHF. The CDR3 nucleotides read TGCAGTGGTAGGGCCACGCTGGGGGGCAATCAGCCCCAGCATTTT.

This clonotype was detected a few times. The CDR3 protein is CASSDSQGFRPGELFF. CDR3 nucleotides: TGTGCCAGCAGTGATTCTCAGGGGTTTAGACCCGGGGAGCTGTTTTTT. The genes are TRBV2 and TRBJ2-2, with D perhaps TRBD1 (6 bases). CDR1 and CDR2 (germline): SNHLY, FYNNEI. Trimming took 3 bases from V and 6 from J, leaving 17 bases between them. This CDR3 spans 16 amino acids.

This chain joins TRBV7-2 and TRBJ1-2; 9 nucleotides match TRBD1. Germline-derived CDR1 and CDR2 are SGHTA and FQGNSA. This CDR3 has 14 amino acids. With 2 bases clipped from V and 8 bases from J, the junction kept 6 bases outside the gene matches. The CDR3 region is CASSLKGQGPGYTF. The CDR3 DNA reads as TGTGCCAGCAGCTTAAAAGGACAGGGGCCCGGCTACACCTTC.

The rearrangement joins TRBV7-9 to TRBJ2-7, with 10 bases that match TRBD1. V trimming: 3 bases; J trimming: 2 bases; junction bases outside the gene matches: 4. The CDR3 loop spans 15 amino acids. Germline-derived CDR1 and CDR2 are SEHNR and FQNEAQ (reference sequence). CDR3 residues: CASSFKGQGAYEQYF. The CDR3 DNA reads as TGTGCCAGCAGCTTTAAAGGACAGGGGGCCTACGAGCAGTACTTC.

As to this clonotype: A much larger clone sits a single nucleotide away, making a read error possible. V gene TRBV5-6 combines with J gene TRBJ2-1, with 13 bases that match TRBD2. The CDR3 runs 18 residues. Germline loops: CDR1 SGHDT, CDR2 YYEEEE. V gave up 0 bases and J gave up 9 bases; unmatched junction bases: 12. CDR3 sequence (DNA): TGTGCCAGCAGCTTGGTACCCGGAGGGGGACTAGCGGGGAGTGAGCAGTTCTTC. It yields the protein CASSLVPGGGLAGSEQFF. The complete variable domain, with remaining parts taken from reference TRBV5-6 and TRBJ2-1, reads DAGVTQSPTHLIKTRGQQVTLRCSPKSGHDTVSWYQQALGQGPQFIFQYYEEEERQRGNFPDRFSGHQFPNYSSELNVNALLLGDSALYLCASSLVPGGGLAGSEQFFGPGTRLTVL.

This chain connects TRBV27 to TRBJ1-4, with a tentative D call TRBD1 (6 bases). Per the germline V gene, CDR1 is MNHEY and CDR2 is SMNVEV (reference sequence). V was pared by 4 bases and J by 7 bases, with 13 bases between. This CDR3 is built from 14 residues. CDR3 region: CASSSQGWGEKLFF. CDR3 nucleotides: TGTGCCAGCAGTTCTCAGGGGTGGGGTGAAAAACTGTTTTTT.

This clonotype was seen at least ten times. The chain combines TRBV6-5 with TRBJ2-3, with D possibly TRBD1 on 6 matching bases. The germline V and J ends were trimmed by 4 bases and 2 bases, with 10 bases remaining between them. CDR3 length equals 14 residues. Germline V CDR1 and CDR2: MNHEY, SVGAGI. CDR3 residues: CASSSGDITDTQYF. Here the CDR3 DNA reads TGTGCCAGCAGTTCAGGGGACATCACAGATACGCAGTATTTT.

This clonotype was observed at least ten times. The chain combines TRBV7-8 with TRBJ2-1; weak D call: TRBD1 (6 bases). The CDR3 length is 14 residues. The V gene lost 5 bases and the J gene lost 8 bases, with 16 bases spanning the gap. From germline, CDR1 is SGHVS and CDR2 FQNEAQ. The CDR3 coding sequence is TGTGCCAGCAGCCCGGGACACCGACGCTATGAGCAGTTCTTC. As protein: CASSPGHRRYEQFF.

In its sample, this clonotype was seen a few times. The J gene is TRBJ2-1, the V gene TRBV9; maybe TRBD2 (5 bases). Germline V gene lookup returns CDR1 SGDLS and CDR2 YYNGEE. Trimming cost V 4 bases and J 0 bases, with 11 bases left between them. This CDR3 comprises 15 residues. Here the CDR3 reads CASSTGLGSYNEQFF. Here the CDR3 DNA reads TGTGCCAGCAGCACCGGACTGGGCTCCTACAATGAGCAGTTCTTC.

About this clonotype itself: This may be a read error, as it is one base from a much larger clone. The rearrangement uses TRBV6-1 and TRBJ2-7; D may match TRBD1 or TRBD2 (6 bases each). Germline V lookup: CDR1 MNHNS, CDR2 SASEGT. The CDR3 runs to 13 residues. V was cut by 4 bases and J by 7 bases, with 14 bases left in between. CDR3 in amino acids: CASSGGRGPEQYF. CDR3 nucleotides: TGTGCCAGCAGTGGGGGCCGGGGGCCTGAGCAGTACTTC.

The chain combines TRBV20-1 with TRBJ2-7, with D possibly being TRBD2 (6 bases). The CDR3 is 15 amino acids. Germline CDR1 reads DFQATT; CDR2 reads SNEGSKA (reference sequence). V was clipped by 0 bases and J by 7 bases, with 19 bases between them. CDR3: CSARDLAGPYDEQYF. As DNA, the CDR3 is TGCAGTGCTAGAGATCTCGCGGGACCTTACGATGAGCAGTACTTC.

V gene TRBV7-9 combines with J gene TRBJ1-5; a possible D gene is TRBD1 (6 bases). Germline CDR1 and CDR2: SEHNR and FQNEAQ (reference sequence). Trimming removed 5 bases from V and 5 bases from J, with 22 bases in between. The CDR3 covers 17 residues. CDR3 bases: TGTGCCAGCAGCCTTCGGATGACAGAGGGGGGGGATCAGCCCCAGCATTTT. It codes for CASSLRMTEGGDQPQHF.

This clonotype was found once. The rearrangement links TRBV20-1 to TRBJ1-1; D not certain. Germline-derived CDR1 and CDR2 are DFQATT and SNEGSKA (reference sequence). The ends were cut back, 2 bases at V and 1 base at J, with 11 bases in the middle. This CDR3 has 14 amino acids. This CDR3 is CSARLHTGNTEAFF. The DNA of the CDR3 is TGCAGTGCTAGATTACATACGGGGAACACTGAAGCTTTCTTT.

The gene calls are TRBV14 and TRBJ2-3, with D uncertain. This CDR3 spans 16 amino acids. Between the trimmed V and J ends, which lost 3 bases and 4 bases, there was a span of 17 bases. The V gene's germline CDR1 is SGHDN and CDR2 FVKESK. CDR3 residues: CASSQSTAANADTQYF. CDR3 sequence (DNA): TGTGCCAGCAGCCAGTCTACCGCTGCGAATGCAGATACGCAGTATTTT.

This clonotype was observed many times. V and J are TRBV12-3 or TRBV12-4 and TRBJ1-1; TRBD1 matches at 9 bases. This CDR3 has 14 residues. V lost 3 bases, J lost 6 bases, and 5 bases stayed unmatched. The CDR3 protein is CASSLGQGIAEAFF. The CDR3 DNA sequence: TGTGCCAGCAGTTTGGGACAGGGAATAGCTGAAGCTTTCTTT.

This rearrangement joins TRBV6-1 to TRBJ1-2, with 9 bases lining up with TRBD1. Per germline, CDR1 MNHNS and CDR2 SASEGT. The CDR3 is 14 residues long. The V segment lost 2 bases and the J segment 4 bases; nucleotides outside the gene matches: 2. CDR3 loop: CASSERGQGYGYTF. The CDR3 bases are TGTGCCAGCAGTGAAAGGGGACAGGGCTATGGCTACACCTTC.

The table lists this clonotype with many counts. The chain is built from TRBV7-2 and TRBJ2-7; tentatively, D is TRBD1 (7 bases). From germline, CDR1 is SGHTA and CDR2 FQGNSA. This CDR3 has 16 residues. Trimming took off 3 bases at V and 4 bases at J, with 19 bases between the two ends. The DNA of the CDR3 is TGTGCCAGCAGCTTTCGCGGGACAGCAACCCGTTACGAGCAGTACTTC. Its translation: CASSFRGTATRYEQYF.

The chain uses TRBV6-4 and TRBJ2-2; TRBD1 agrees at 7 bases. The CDR3 has 14 amino acids. Germline-derived CDR1 and CDR2 are MRHNA and SNTAGT. The ends lost 8 bases at V and 6 bases at J; junction bases unmatched: 9. The CDR3 loop reads CASRQQGLAGELFF. CDR3 bases: TGTGCCAGCCGCCAACAGGGGTTGGCCGGGGAGCTGTTTTTT.

This clonotype has at least ten counts. The CDR3 DNA reads TGCAGTGCTAGAGATCACGAGTCAGGGGGCATGGATACGCAGTATTTT. Residues: CSARDHESGGMDTQYF. The chain employs TRBV20-1 and TRBJ2-3, with 8 bases aligning to TRBD1. CDR3 length: 16 amino acids. Trimming at V came to 0 bases and at J to 6 bases, leaving 11 bases not matched to a gene. Germline CDR1 reads DFQATT; CDR2 reads SNEGSKA (reference sequence).

This clonotype occurred many times. The rearrangement uses TRBV20-1 and TRBJ2-3; tentative D call: TRBD1 (6 bases). The CDR3 has 18 amino acids. The V gene lost 0 bases and the J gene lost 3 bases, with 22 bases spanning the gap. Germline V gives CDR1 DFQATT, CDR2 SNEGSKA (reference sequence). CDR3 bases: TGCAGTGCTAGAGACGAGCAGGCAGGGGCAATGTCTACAGATACGCAGTATTTT. Residues: CSARDEQAGAMSTDTQYF.

As to this clonotype: This could be a read error, since a much larger clone is one nucleotide away. The V gene is TRBV19, the J gene TRBJ2-6, with no clear D. Germline-derived CDR1 and CDR2 are LNHDA and SQIVND (reference sequence). Trimming left V 3 bases short and J 0 bases short, with 6 bases between. CDR3 length: 15 residues. The CDR3 protein is CASSMRRSGANVLTF. CDR3 nucleotides: TGTGCCAGTAGTATGCGCCGCTCTGGGGCCAACGTCCTGACTTTC.

This clonotype was counted at least ten times. V usage is TRBV7-9 and J usage is TRBJ2-1, with D maybe TRBD1 (6 bases). The germline V gene has CDR1 SEHNR and CDR2 FQNEAQ (reference sequence). V shed 4 bases and J shed 3 bases, with 19 bases lying between them. This CDR3 comprises 17 residues. CDR3 nucleotide sequence: TGTGCCAGCAGCTCACAAACCGGGACAAAGTACTACAATGAGCAGTTCTTC. Its translation: CASSSQTGTKYYNEQFF. The entire variable domain, with the rest obtained from reference TRBV7-9 and TRBJ2-1, is as follows: DTGVSQNPRHKITKRGQNVTFRCDPISEHNRLYWYRQTLGQGPEFLTYFQNEAQLEKSRLLSDRFSAERPKGSFSTLEIQRTEQGDSAMYLCASSSQTGTKYYNEQFFGPGTRLTVL.